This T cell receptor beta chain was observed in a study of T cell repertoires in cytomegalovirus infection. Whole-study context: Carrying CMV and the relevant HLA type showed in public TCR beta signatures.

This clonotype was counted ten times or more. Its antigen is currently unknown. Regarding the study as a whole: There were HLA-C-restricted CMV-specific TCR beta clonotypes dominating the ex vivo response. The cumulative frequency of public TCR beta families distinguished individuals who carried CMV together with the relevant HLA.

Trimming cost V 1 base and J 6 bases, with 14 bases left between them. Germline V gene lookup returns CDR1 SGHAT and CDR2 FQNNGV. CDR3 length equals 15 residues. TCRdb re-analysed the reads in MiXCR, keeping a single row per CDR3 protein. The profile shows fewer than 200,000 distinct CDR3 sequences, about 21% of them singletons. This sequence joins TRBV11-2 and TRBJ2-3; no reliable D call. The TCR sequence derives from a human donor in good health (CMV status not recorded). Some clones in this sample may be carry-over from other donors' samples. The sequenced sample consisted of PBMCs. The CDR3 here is CASSLGGAKRDTQYF. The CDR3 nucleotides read TGTGCCAGCAGCTTAGGAGGAGCCAAGAGGGATACGCAGTATTTT.